This TCR beta chain stems from a study of cytomegalovirus exposure and HLA in healthy donors. Generated by immunoSEQ multiplex PCR, the TCRdb table keeps only in-frame clones and is missing some. The repertoire holds tens of thousands of clones, with roughly 95% as singletons. The CDR3 length is 14 residues. Germline CDR1 SGHVS, CDR2 FNYEAQ. Unmatched junction bases numbered 4, after V lost 6 bases and J lost 2 bases. Material: PBMCs. The rearrangement joins TRBV7-6 to TRBJ1-3; 7 bases match TRBD1. This TCR derives from a young man in good health and CMV-seronegative. The CDR3 loop reads CASRRTGAGNTIYF. The CDR3 DNA reads TGTGCCAGCAGACGCACAGGGGCTGGAAACACCATATATTTT.